These 22 T cell receptor beta chains were all obtained from the same sample, sequenced in a study of blood T cell repertoires in COVID-19. Assay used: immunoSEQ multiplex PCR; TCRdb lists only in-frame clones, some missing. The data contain roughly 200,000 clones, approximately 80% of them singletons. Sample: peripheral blood. Receptor source: an elderly woman with COVID-19, enrolled during active disease.

V is TRBV5-6 and J is TRBJ1-6; 8 bases are shared with TRBD1. V was pared by 3 bases and J by 6 bases, with 2 bases of the junction left unmatched. Germline values: CDR1 SGHDT, CDR2 YYEEEE. The CDR3 covers 14 residues. The CDR3 sequence is CASSSDRANSPLHF. CDR3 nucleotides: TGTGCCAGCAGCTCGGACAGGGCTAATTCACCCCTCCACTTT.

The gene calls are TRBV7-9 and TRBJ2-5; 10 bases line up with TRBD2. The CDR3 has 16 amino acids. Trimming removed 1 base from V and 5 bases from J; junction bases left unmatched: 7. In germline, CDR1 is SEHNR, CDR2 FQNEAQ (reference sequence). CDR3 coding DNA: TGTGCCAGCAGCTTAGGTTCTAGCGGGGGCCGGGAGACCCAGTACTTC. It encodes CASSLGSSGGRETQYF.

This chain uses TRBV29-1 with TRBJ1-1, with 7 bases lining up with TRBD1. With V trimmed by 7 bases and J by 2 bases, 7 bases remained unmatched. This CDR3 comprises 13 residues. The germline V gene has CDR1 SQVTM and CDR2 ANQGSEA. The DNA of the CDR3 is TGCAGCGCTCCGGGACAGCAAAACACTGAAGCTTTCTTT. Its protein is CSAPGQQNTEAFF.

The chain combines TRBV4-3 with TRBJ1-2, with D tentatively TRBD1 (5 bases). Germline V gives CDR1 LGHNA, CDR2 YSLEER. This CDR3 contains 13 residues. V was clipped by 0 bases and J by 4 bases, with 6 bases between them. The CDR3 DNA is TGCGCCAGCAGCCAAGAGACAGCCTATGGCTACACCTTC. It encodes CASSQETAYGYTF.

In its sample, this clone was seen a few times. The rearrangement links TRBV9 to TRBJ1-3; D not resolved. Trimming cost V 0 bases and J 2 bases, with 12 bases left between them. The CDR3 runs to 16 residues. Germline loops: CDR1 SGDLS, CDR2 YYNGEE. Written as DNA, the CDR3 is TGTGCCAGCAGCGTAGAAGAGTCCCGCCCTGGAAACACCATATATTTT. This encodes CASSVEESRPGNTIYF. The variable domain in full, completed from reference TRBV9 and TRBJ1-3, reads DSGVTQTPKHLITATGQRVTLRCSPRSGDLSVYWYQQSLDQGLQFLIQYYNGEERAKGNILERFSAQQFPDLHSELNLSSLELGDSALYFCASSVEESRPGNTIYFGEGSWLTVV.

This clone was counted between two and nine times. J is TRBJ2-3 and V is TRBV29-1; 7 bases align to TRBD2. CDR1 and CDR2 (germline): SQVTM, ANQGSEA. Germline trimming cut 8 bases from V and 3 bases from J; bases unmatched to any gene: 11. This CDR3 has 14 residues. The CDR3 loop reads CSFQRGTGTDTQYF. The CDR3 DNA follows: TGCAGCTTCCAGCGGGGAACGGGGACAGATACGCAGTATTTT.

The DNA for the CDR3 is TGTGCCAGCAGTGACCAACAGGATTATGGCTACACCTTC. Its protein product is CASSDQQDYGYTF. J is TRBJ1-2 and V is TRBV2; D may be TRBD1 (5 bases). There are 13 residues in the CDR3. CDR1 is SNHLY, CDR2 FYNNEI, per germline. Trimming removed 3 bases at V and 5 bases at J, with 10 bases between.

V and J are TRBV9 and TRBJ2-5, with 8 bases matching TRBD1. This CDR3 contains 17 residues. Germline V gene sequence: CDR1 SGDLS, CDR2 YYNGEE. The junction had 12 bases not matched to a gene; V was cut back by 0 bases and J by 5 bases. CDR3 protein: CASSVAGGTGGRETQYF. The CDR3 DNA reads TGTGCCAGCAGCGTAGCTGGGGGGACAGGCGGACGGGAGACCCAGTACTTC.

The chain carries TRBV5-1 and TRBJ1-2, with a tentative D call TRBD1 (6 bases). The CDR3 has 15 amino acids. From germline, CDR1 is SGHRS and CDR2 YFSETQ. V shed 4 bases and J shed 5 bases, with 18 bases lying between them. Written as DNA, the CDR3 is TGCGCCAGCAGCAGTACAGGGACATCCCAGTATGGCTACACCTTC. It codes for CASSSTGTSQYGYTF.

V and J are TRBV5-1 and TRBJ2-1; TRBD1 might be the D (6 bases). Trimming removed 0 bases from V and 0 bases from J, with 10 bases in between. The CDR3 runs 16 residues. Germline assignment: CDR1 SGHRS and CDR2 YFSETQ. The CDR3 here is CASSLAGDYSYNEQFF. CDR3 nucleotides: TGCGCCAGCAGCTTGGCAGGGGATTACTCCTACAATGAGCAGTTCTTC.

The chain has TRBV3-1 (or the pseudogene TRBV3-2) and TRBJ1-5, with D possibly being TRBD1 (5 bases). V lost 1 base and J 2 bases, leaving 18 bases between the germline ends. The germline gives CDR1 LGHDT, CDR2 YNNKEL (reference sequence). This CDR3 has 18 amino acids. The CDR3 reads CASSQVLVGESGNQPQHF. CDR3 nucleotide sequence: TGTGCCAGCAGCCAAGTTCTCGTAGGGGAAAGTGGCAATCAGCCCCAGCATTTT.

V usage is TRBV4-2 and J usage is TRBJ2-1, with 9 nucleotides matching TRBD2. There are 17 residues in the CDR3. V was pared by 4 bases and J by 9 bases, with 16 bases of the junction left unmatched. In germline, CDR1 is LGHNA, CDR2 YNFKEQ. The CDR3, as DNA: TGTGCCAGCAGCCCCTCTCCGGGGGAGCGGGGGGCTGGTGAGCAGTTCTTC. As protein: CASSPSPGERGAGEQFF.

The CDR3 nucleotides read TGCGCCAGCAGCCAAGATAAGAGGACTGTGAACACTGAAGCTTTCTTT. Encoded protein: CASSQDKRTVNTEAFF. The rearrangement joins TRBV4-1 to TRBJ1-1; no clear D. V was pared by 0 bases and J by 0 bases, with 11 bases between. The CDR3 loop spans 16 amino acids. The V gene's germline CDR1 is MGHRA and CDR2 YSYEKL.

This clone has just a few counts. The rearrangement links TRBV5-5 to TRBJ2-3; D gene uncertain. V was trimmed by 4 bases and J by 0 bases, leaving 12 bases between them. CDR1 is SGHKS, CDR2 YYEKEE, per germline (reference sequence). This CDR3 has 15 amino acids. CDR3 in DNA: TGTGCCAGCAGCAGGCGGCCGGCGAGCACAGATACGCAGTATTTT. It is translated as CASSRRPASTDTQYF. Drawing the rest from reference TRBV5-5 and TRBJ2-3, the complete variable domain is DAGVTQSPTHLIKTRGQQVTLRCSPISGHKSVSWYQQVLGQGPQFIFQYYEKEERGRGNFPDRFSARQFPNYSSELNVNALLLGDSALYLCASSRRPASTDTQYFGPGTRLTVL.

This rearrangement joins TRBV5-1 to TRBJ2-3; D uncertain. Trimming shortened V by 1 base and J by 5 bases, and 8 bases separated the two germline ends. This CDR3 comprises 13 residues. Germline assignment: CDR1 SGHRS and CDR2 YFSETQ. The CDR3 DNA is TGCGCCAGCAGCTTGTACTTGGTAGATACGCAGTATTTT. Translated, it gives CASSLYLVDTQYF. The full variable domain, rest sourced from reference TRBV5-1 and TRBJ2-3, is KAGVTQTPRYLIKTRGQQVTLSCSPISGHRSVSWYQQTPGQGLQFLFEYFSETQRNKGNFPGRFSGRQFSNSRSEMNVSTLELGDSALYLCASSLYLVDTQYFGPGTRLTVL.

This chain joins TRBV6-5 and TRBJ1-2, with D perhaps matching TRBD1 (6 bases). This CDR3 comprises 14 residues. CDR1 and CDR2 from the germline V gene are MNHEY and SVGAGI. The germline V and J ends were trimmed by 0 bases and 8 bases, with 13 bases remaining between them. The CDR3 loop is CASSYSRQAEGYTF. In DNA, the CDR3 is TGTGCCAGCAGTTACTCGAGACAGGCGGAAGGCTACACCTTC.

Comments on this clone: Distinct nucleotide sequences in the sample also encode this CDR3. This chain connects TRBV28 to TRBJ2-5, with TRBD2 identical over 11 bases. Germline lookup yields CDR1 MDHEN and CDR2 SYDVKM. There are 18 residues in the CDR3. V was pared by 6 bases and J by 0 bases, with 12 bases of the junction left unmatched. The CDR3 reads CASSRISGGVGHQETQYF. The CDR3 DNA reads TGTGCCAGCAGCCGGATTAGCGGGGGGGTGGGCCACCAAGAGACCCAGTACTTC.

The chain joins TRBV10-1 to TRBJ1-1; weak D call: TRBD1 (5 bases). V was clipped by 9 bases and J by 0 bases, with 14 bases between them. Germline CDR1 is WNHNN and CDR2 is SYGVQD (reference sequence). The CDR3 loop spans 14 amino acids. DNA for the CDR3: TGCGCCAGGTCCGACAGTTCTATGAACACTGAAGCTTTCTTT. Its protein is CARSDSSMNTEAFF.

This clone was detected only once. This sequence joins TRBV20-1 and TRBJ1-4; D ambiguous. Germline lookup yields CDR1 DFQATT and CDR2 SNEGSKA (reference sequence). V lost 3 bases and J 8 bases, leaving 10 bases between the germline ends. This CDR3 is built from 12 residues. Written as DNA, the CDR3 is TGCAGTGCTAGTCTGAGAGGGGAAAAACTGTTTTTT. Residues: CSASLRGEKLFF.

CDR3 residues: CASSGQLIPPNTEAFF. In DNA form, the CDR3 reads TGCGCCAGCAGTGGACAGCTAATCCCCCCGAACACTGAAGCTTTCTTT. The V and J genes are TRBV10-2 and TRBJ1-1, with a possible D match to TRBD1 (5 bases). CDR3 length equals 16 residues. Germline-derived CDR1 and CDR2 are WSHSY and SAAADI. The V gene lost 4 bases and the J gene lost 1 base, with 16 bases spanning the gap.

This clone was picked up one time. The chain has TRBV7-9 and TRBJ2-2; weak D call: TRBD2 (6 bases). Germline V gene lookup returns CDR1 SEHNR and CDR2 FQNEAQ (reference sequence). The V gene lost 2 bases and the J gene lost 7 bases, with 11 bases spanning the gap. The CDR3 totals 14 residues. In nucleotides, the CDR3 is TGTGCCAGCAGCTTACGGGGGAATGGCGGGGAGCTGTTTTTT. Amino acid sequence: CASSLRGNGGELFF.

This rearrangement joins TRBV5-4 to TRBJ1-1; D remains unclear. CDR3 length: 14 residues. V shed 2 bases and J shed 1 base, with 9 bases lying between them. Germline V lookup: CDR1 SGHNT, CDR2 YYREEE (reference sequence). The CDR3 sequence is CASSLDGGNTEAFF. In DNA form, the CDR3 reads TGTGCCAGCAGCTTAGACGGCGGGAACACTGAAGCTTTCTTT.